This TCR beta chain was captured in a study of T cell repertoires in cytomegalovirus infection. Study overall: Carrying CMV and the relevant HLA type showed in public TCR beta signatures.

CDR1 SGHDN and CDR2 FVKESK come from the germline V gene. The CDR3 totals 15 residues. Study-wide results and limits: CMV-specific HLA-C-restricted TCR beta clonotypes dominated the ex vivo response. Summed frequency of shared TCR beta families picked out CMV carriers who also had the relevant HLA.

Note on this clonotype: Its antigen remains unknown. The germline gene is not matched at one end of the junction; a read error may be the cause.

TCRdb itself ran the reads through MiXCR, one entry per CDR3 protein. The sample shows approximately 630,000 distinct CDR3 sequences, 20% to 25% of them seen only once. The genes are TRBV14 and TRBJ1-2; tentative D call: TRBD1 (6 bases). The sample comprised CD8+ T cells from PBMCs. The clonotype originates from a human donor in good health (CMV status not recorded). Some clones in this sample may be carry-over from other donors' samples. The CDR3 nucleotides are TGTGCCAACAGCCAAAGGGGGGACCCTAACTATGGCTACACCTTC. Residues: CANSQRGDPNYGYTF.